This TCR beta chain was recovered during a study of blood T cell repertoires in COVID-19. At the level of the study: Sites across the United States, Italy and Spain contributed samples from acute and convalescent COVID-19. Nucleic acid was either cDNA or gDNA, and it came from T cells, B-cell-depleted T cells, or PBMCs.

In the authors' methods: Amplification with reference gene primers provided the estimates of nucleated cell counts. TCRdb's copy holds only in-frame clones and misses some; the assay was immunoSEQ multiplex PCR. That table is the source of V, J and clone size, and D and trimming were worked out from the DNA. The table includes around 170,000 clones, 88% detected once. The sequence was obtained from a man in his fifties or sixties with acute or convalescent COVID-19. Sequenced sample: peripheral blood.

CDR3 bases: TGTGCCAGTAGTCCCAAGCGTCCGGGTGGGGGGACTGAAGCTTTCTTT. Translation: CASSPKRPGGGTEAFF. The rearrangement joins TRBV19 to TRBJ1-1; TRBD1 is a possible D gene (5 bases). Germline-derived CDR1 and CDR2 are LNHDA and SQIVND (reference sequence). The V and J ends lost 5 bases and 5 bases respectively, with 21 bases between them. The CDR3 length is 16 residues.